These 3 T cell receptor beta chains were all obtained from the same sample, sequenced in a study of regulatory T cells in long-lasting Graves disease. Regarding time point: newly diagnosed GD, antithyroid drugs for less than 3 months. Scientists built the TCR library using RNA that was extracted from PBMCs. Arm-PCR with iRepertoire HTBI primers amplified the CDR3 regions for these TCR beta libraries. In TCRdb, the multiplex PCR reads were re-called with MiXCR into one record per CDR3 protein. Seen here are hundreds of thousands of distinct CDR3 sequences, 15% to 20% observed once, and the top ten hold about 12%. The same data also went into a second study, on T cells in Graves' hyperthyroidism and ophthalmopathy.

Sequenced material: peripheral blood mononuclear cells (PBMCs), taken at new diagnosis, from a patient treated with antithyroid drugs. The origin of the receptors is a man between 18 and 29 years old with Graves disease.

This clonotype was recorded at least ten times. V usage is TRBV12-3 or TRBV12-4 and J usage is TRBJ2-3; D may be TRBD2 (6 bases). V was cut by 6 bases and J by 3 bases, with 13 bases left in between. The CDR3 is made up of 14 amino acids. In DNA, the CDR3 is TGTGCCAGCAGCTTATCCGGGGGAACAGATACGCAGTATTTT. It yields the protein CASSLSGGTDTQYF.

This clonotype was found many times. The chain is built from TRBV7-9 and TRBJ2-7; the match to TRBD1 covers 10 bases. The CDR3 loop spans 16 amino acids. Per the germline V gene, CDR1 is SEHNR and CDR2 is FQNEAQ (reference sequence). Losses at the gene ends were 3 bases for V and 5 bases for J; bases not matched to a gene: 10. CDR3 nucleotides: TGTGCCAGCAGCTTCCATCCCGGGACAGGGGAGCACGAGCAGTACTTC. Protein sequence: CASSFHPGTGEHEQYF.

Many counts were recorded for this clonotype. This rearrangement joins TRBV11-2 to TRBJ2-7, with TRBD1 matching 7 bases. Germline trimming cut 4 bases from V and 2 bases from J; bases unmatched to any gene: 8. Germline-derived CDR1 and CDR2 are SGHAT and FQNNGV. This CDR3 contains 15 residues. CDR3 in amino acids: CASSSAGTEPYEQYF. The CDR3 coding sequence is TGTGCCAGCAGCTCGGCCGGGACAGAGCCCTACGAGCAGTACTTC.